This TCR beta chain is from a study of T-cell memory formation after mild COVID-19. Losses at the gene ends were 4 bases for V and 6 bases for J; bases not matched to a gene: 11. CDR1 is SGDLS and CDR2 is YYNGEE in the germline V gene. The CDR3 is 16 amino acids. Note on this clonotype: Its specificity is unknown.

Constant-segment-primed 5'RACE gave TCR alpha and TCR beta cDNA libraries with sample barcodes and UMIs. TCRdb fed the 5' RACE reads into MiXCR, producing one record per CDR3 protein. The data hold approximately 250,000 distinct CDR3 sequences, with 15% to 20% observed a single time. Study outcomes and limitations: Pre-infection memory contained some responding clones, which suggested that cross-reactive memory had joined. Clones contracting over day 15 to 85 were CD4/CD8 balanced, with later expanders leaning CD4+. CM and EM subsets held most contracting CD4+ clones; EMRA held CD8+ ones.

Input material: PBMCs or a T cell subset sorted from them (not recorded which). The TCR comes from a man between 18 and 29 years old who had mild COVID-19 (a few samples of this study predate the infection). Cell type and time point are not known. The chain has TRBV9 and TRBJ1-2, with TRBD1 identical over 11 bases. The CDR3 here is CASSPKAGTGGDGYTF. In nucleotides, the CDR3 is TGTGCCAGCAGCCCCAAGGCCGGGACAGGGGGAGATGGCTACACCTTC.